This TCR beta chain was recorded in a study of cytomegalovirus exposure and HLA in healthy donors. Regarding the study as a whole: Looking again later, the authors saw that most CMV-associated TCR beta chains seemed HLA-restricted.

The PCR used 60 Vbeta and 13 Jbeta primers. Profiled with immunoSEQ multiplex PCR; TCRdb holds only in-frame clones, not every one. This sample has just under 45,000 clones, with approximately 47% found just once. The sample holds one count of this clone. No antigen is known for it. The germline CDR1 and CDR2 sequences are SEHNR and FQNEAQ (reference sequence). The CDR3 sequence is 14 residues long. Trimming shortened V by 0 bases and J by 1 base, and 6 bases separated the two germline ends. This receptor was identified in a man in his 60s in good health and CMV-seronegative. Sequenced: PBMCs. The chain has TRBV7-9 and TRBJ2-5, with TRBD2 as a possible D gene (5 bases). CDR3 in DNA: TGTGCCAGCAGCTTAGCGGGAGCCCAAGAGACCCAGTACTTC. Encoded protein: CASSLAGAQETQYF.